The sequence of this TCR beta chain was determined in a study of CD8+CD57+ T cells in acquired aplastic anemia. Across the study: Recorded DNA amounts for sorted CD4+ and CD8+ cells had an average of approximately 3 ug. General study findings and limits: Roughly 30 CD8+ CDR3 sequences occurred in both the patients and the controls.

About this clonotype itself: The antigen is undetermined.

CDR1 is SGHTA and CDR2 is FQGNSA in the germline V gene. This CDR3 spans 16 amino acids. V lost 2 bases and J lost 3; bases outside the gene matches: 7. In patients chosen for sequencing, flow cytometry had shown CD8+CD57+ cell expansion. All participating patients were living with severe acquired aplastic anemia. Each patient gave a blood sample that was collected before any therapy had been received. Profiling that covered TCR beta VDJ and CDR3 relied on genomic DNA as its template. From the reads, TCRdb called clonotypes with MiXCR, one entry per CDR3 protein. The sample consists of roughly 500,000 distinct CDR3 sequences, approximately 32% of them appearing once.

The sequence was obtained from a human donor with aplastic anemia. Sequencing was carried out using sorted CD4+, CD8+, or CD8+CD57+ T cells (not recorded which) from PBMCs. V usage is TRBV7-2 and J usage is TRBJ2-3; TRBD2 agrees at 8 bases. For the CDR3, the DNA is TGTGCCAGCAGCTTAAGGCGGGGGGCCGGGACAGATACGCAGTATTTT. Its protein product is CASSLRRGAGTDTQYF. Using reference TRBV7-2 and TRBJ2-3 for the parts outside the CDR3, the full variable domain is GAGVSQSPSNKVTEKGKDVELRCDPISGHTALYWYRQSLGQGLEFLIYFQGNSAPDKSGLPSDRFSAERTGGSVSTLTIQRTQQEDSAVYLCASSLRRGAGTDTQYFGPGTRLTVL.